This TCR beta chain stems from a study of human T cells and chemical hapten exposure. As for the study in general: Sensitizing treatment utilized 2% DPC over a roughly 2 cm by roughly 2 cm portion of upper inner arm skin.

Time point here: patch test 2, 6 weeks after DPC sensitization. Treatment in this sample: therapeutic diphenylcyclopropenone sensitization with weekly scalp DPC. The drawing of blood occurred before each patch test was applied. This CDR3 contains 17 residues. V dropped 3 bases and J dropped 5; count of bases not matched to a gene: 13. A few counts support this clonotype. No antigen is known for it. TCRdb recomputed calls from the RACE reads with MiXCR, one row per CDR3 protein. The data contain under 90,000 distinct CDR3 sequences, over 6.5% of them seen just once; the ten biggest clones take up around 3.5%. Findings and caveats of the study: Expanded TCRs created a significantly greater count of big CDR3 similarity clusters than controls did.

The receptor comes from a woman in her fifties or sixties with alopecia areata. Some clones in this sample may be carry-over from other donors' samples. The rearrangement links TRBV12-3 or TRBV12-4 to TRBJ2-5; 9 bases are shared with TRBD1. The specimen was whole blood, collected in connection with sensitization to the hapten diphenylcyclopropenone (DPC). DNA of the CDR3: TGTGCCAGCAGTTTTTTTTTGGACAGGGGAAGAGGGGAGACCCAGTACTTC. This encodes CASSFFLDRGRGETQYF.